Below are 5 T cell receptor beta chains sequenced from a single sample in a study of shared T cell receptors in the human thymus. The table came from immunoSEQ multiplex PCR; TCRdb's copy has only in-frame clones and leaves some out. The sample shows 700,000 or so clones, 80% to 90% of them seen only once. These data also formed part of another study, on human thymus T cells.

The sequenced sample consisted of thymocytes. All receptors derive from a girl in the first two years of life with a congenital heart defect.

This chain uses TRBV19 with TRBJ2-3; 11 nucleotides match TRBD2. The germline V gene encodes CDR1 LNHDA and CDR2 SQIVND (reference sequence). The ends lost 6 bases at V and 1 base at J; junction bases unmatched: 12. The CDR3 contains 18 residues. DNA of the CDR3: TGTGCCAGTAGCAAAGGGTCCAGGGGACTAGCGGGCACAGATACGCAGTATTTT. Amino acids: CASSKGSRGLAGTDTQYF.

About this clone itself: The identical CDR3 is also encoded by other nucleotide sequences in the sample. The rearrangement joins TRBV27 to TRBJ1-5; no reliable D call. The germline V and J ends were trimmed by 4 bases and 1 base, with 8 bases remaining between them. Germline loops: CDR1 MNHEY, CDR2 SMNVEV (reference sequence). This CDR3 contains 14 residues. The CDR3 coding sequence is TGTGCCAGCAGTTCCGGGGTCAGCAATCAGCCCCAGCATTTT. Translating gives CASSSGVSNQPQHF.

The V gene is TRBV6-4, the J gene TRBJ1-1; tentative D call: TRBD1 (6 bases). CDR1 MRHNA and CDR2 SNTAGT come from the germline V gene. CDR3 size: 14 residues. The V end was cut by 3 bases, the J end by 6 bases, with 14 bases between. The CDR3 here is CASSDTSGAPEAFF. The CDR3, as DNA: TGTGCCAGCAGTGATACTTCAGGGGCCCCTGAAGCTTTCTTT.

This chain connects TRBV19 to TRBJ2-5, with TRBD2 as a possible D gene (6 bases). The CDR3 sequence is 16 residues long. V shed 0 bases and J shed 3 bases, with 14 bases lying between them. CDR1 and CDR2 (germline): LNHDA, SQIVND (reference sequence). CDR3 residues: CASSIDGGTYKETQYF. In DNA, the CDR3 is TGTGCCAGTAGTATAGATGGAGGGACCTATAAAGAGACCCAGTACTTC.

This clone came up a few times. The chain uses TRBV6-5 and TRBJ2-5; possible D gene TRBD1, 6 bases. The CDR3 is made up of 14 amino acids. Deletions cut 6 bases from V and 5 bases from J, with 16 bases between. Germline assignment: CDR1 MNHEY and CDR2 SVGAGI. As DNA, the CDR3 is TGTGCCAGCAGCCAAAGACAGGCACGGGAGACCCAGTACTTC. As protein: CASSQRQARETQYF.